These 24 T cell receptor beta chains were sequenced from one sample in a study of cytomegalovirus exposure and HLA in healthy donors. PCR was performed using 60 Vbeta and 13 Jbeta primers. The protocol was immunoSEQ multiplex PCR, while the TCRdb copy is restricted to in-frame clones and leaves out a portion. The repertoire has 160,000 or so clones, around 79% of them found once; the top ten carry 6.3%. Input material: PBMCs. The source of these receptors is a man aged 35 to 55 in good health and CMV-seropositive.

The chain couples TRBV27 to TRBJ2-5; 11 bases map to TRBD2. Trimming cost V 4 bases and J 4 bases; bases outside gene matches: 8. This CDR3 is 16 amino acids long. Germline V gene lookup returns CDR1 MNHEY and CDR2 SMNVEV (reference sequence). For the CDR3, the DNA is TGTGCCAGCAGTTCCTTAGCGGGAGGGCCCCCAGAGACCCAGTACTTC. Its translation is CASSSLAGGPPETQYF.

The chain couples TRBV28 to TRBJ2-7; 14 nucleotides match TRBD2. The CDR3 runs to 16 residues. V lost 4 bases and J lost 9; bases outside the gene matches: 11. Germline V gene data show CDR1 as MDHEN and CDR2 as SYDVKM. This CDR3 reads CASSSGLAGVGSWQYF. The CDR3 DNA reads as TGTGCCAGCAGTTCGGGACTAGCGGGAGTGGGTTCCTGGCAGTACTTC.

This clone was recorded a few times. The rearrangement joins TRBV10-2 to TRBJ2-3; TRBD2 matches at 13 bases. The CDR3 is 15 amino acids. Trimming took 8 bases from V and 8 from J; bases not matched to a gene: 10. From germline, CDR1 is WSHSY and CDR2 SAAADI. The CDR3 DNA sequence: TGCGCCAGCCTTCGGACTAGCGGGAGAGGCGGTACGCAGTATTTT. Translated, it gives CASLRTSGRGGTQYF.

The V call is TRBV7-2, the J call TRBJ1-2; D remains unclear. The CDR3 loop spans 16 amino acids. Germline CDR1 is SGHTA and CDR2 is FQGNSA. The V gene lost 1 base and the J gene lost 3 bases, with 15 bases spanning the gap. The CDR3 DNA sequence: TGTGCCAGCAGCTTAGTATTTACGTCCACTTACTATGGCTACACCTTC. It translates to CASSLVFTSTYYGYTF.

The rearrangement links TRBV5-1 to TRBJ1-4; D possibly corresponds to TRBD1 (6 bases). CDR1 and CDR2 (germline): SGHRS, YFSETQ. V lost 3 bases and J lost 0, with 12 bases in between. The CDR3 sequence is 16 residues long. CDR3 sequence (DNA): TGCGCCAGCAGCTCTGGACAGACTGCAACTAATGAAAAACTGTTTTTT. Its protein product is CASSSGQTATNEKLFF. Drawing the rest from reference TRBV5-1 and TRBJ1-4, the complete variable domain is KAGVTQTPRYLIKTRGQQVTLSCSPISGHRSVSWYQQTPGQGLQFLFEYFSETQRNKGNFPGRFSGRQFSNSRSEMNVSTLELGDSALYLCASSSGQTATNEKLFFGSGTQLSVL.

The rearrangement joins TRBV9 to TRBJ2-1, with 9 bases lining up with TRBD2. CDR1 and CDR2 from the germline V gene are SGDLS and YYNGEE. The CDR3 runs 15 residues. With V trimmed by 0 bases and J by 7 bases, 5 bases remained unmatched. The CDR3 DNA follows: TGTGCCAGCAGCGTAGTGGGCGGGAGGGCTAATGAGCAGTTCTTC. Its protein product is CASSVVGGRANEQFF.

The V gene is TRBV19, the J gene TRBJ1-1; 7 bases fit TRBD1. Trimming removed 4 bases from V and 6 bases from J; junction bases left unmatched: 5. CDR1 and CDR2 from the germline V gene are LNHDA and SQIVND (reference sequence). CDR3 length equals 13 residues. CDR3 sequence (DNA): TGTGCCAGTAGTAGACAGGGATTGCCTGAAGCTTTCTTT. Its protein is CASSRQGLPEAFF. The variable domain in full, with the rest retrieved from reference TRBV19 and TRBJ1-1, is DGGITQSPKYLFRKEGQNVTLSCEQNLNHDAMYWYRQDPGQGLRLIYYSQIVNDFQKGDIAEGYSVSREKKESFPLTVTSAQKNPTAFYLCASSRQGLPEAFFGQGTRLTVV.

This clone was observed a few times. The chain links TRBV30 to TRBJ2-3; 15 bases line up with TRBD2. Looked up from germline, CDR1 is GTSNPN and CDR2 is SVGIG (reference sequence). V lost 2 bases to trimming and J lost 5 bases; unmatched junction nucleotides: 2. The CDR3 has 15 residues. The CDR3 here is CAWSPGLAGGDTQYF. The CDR3 region has the DNA TGTGCCTGGAGTCCGGGACTAGCGGGAGGAGATACGCAGTATTTT.

This chain connects TRBV11-2 to TRBJ2-2; 8 bases map to TRBD1. Unmatched junction bases numbered 0, after V lost 0 bases and J lost 3 bases. The CDR3 has 15 amino acids. In germline, CDR1 is SGHAT, CDR2 FQNNGV. The CDR3: CASSLDRGHTGELFF. Written as DNA, the CDR3 is TGTGCCAGCAGCTTAGACAGGGGGCACACCGGGGAGCTGTTTTTT.

Notes on this clone: The same CDR3 also results from other DNA sequences found in this sample. The rearrangement links TRBV7-3 to TRBJ1-1; 10 nucleotides agree with TRBD1. V was pared by 5 bases and J by 4 bases, with 4 bases of the junction left unmatched. CDR1 is SGHTA and CDR2 is FQGTGA in the germline V gene. The CDR3 is 14 residues long. The DNA of the CDR3 is TGTGCCAGCAGCAAGGACAGGGGGGGCACTGAAGCTTTCTTT. Its protein is CASSKDRGGTEAFF.

The CDR3 loop is CASSFTGSGELFF. The DNA for the CDR3 is TGTGCCAGCAGCTTCACTGGGAGCGGGGAGCTGTTTTTT. This chain connects TRBV7-3 to TRBJ2-2, with D possibly matching TRBD2 (5 bases). V gave up 3 bases and J gave up 7 bases, with 9 bases separating them. CDR1 and CDR2 (germline): SGHTA, FQGTGA. The CDR3 loop spans 13 amino acids.

V and J are TRBV29-1 and TRBJ2-7; the match to TRBD1 covers 7 bases. The germline V gene has CDR1 SQVTM and CDR2 ANQGSEA. The junction had 8 bases not matched to a gene; V was cut back by 5 bases and J by 4 bases. CDR3 length: 13 amino acids. The CDR3 DNA is TGCAGCGTTTCGACAGGGCAGGCGTACGAGCAGTACTTC. Translating it yields CSVSTGQAYEQYF.

V usage is TRBV10-3 and J usage is TRBJ2-1; D call uncertain. CDR3 length: 14 amino acids. Germline CDR1 ENHRY, CDR2 SYGVKD. The germline V and J ends were trimmed by 4 bases and 4 bases, with 11 bases remaining between them. The CDR3 spells CAISALEKYNEQFF. CDR3 in DNA: TGTGCCATCAGTGCGCTAGAAAAATACAATGAGCAGTTCTTC.

The chain employs TRBV19 and TRBJ2-2; D is uncertain. This CDR3 contains 14 residues. The V end was cut by 2 bases, the J end by 4 bases, with 8 bases between. Germline V CDR1 and CDR2: LNHDA, SQIVND (reference sequence). As DNA, the CDR3 is TGTGCCAGTAGTATAACGTCGGGCACCGGGGAGCTGTTTTTT. Its protein is CASSITSGTGELFF.

Concerning this clone: Other DNA sequences in this sample translate to the same CDR3. The CDR3 DNA follows: TGTGCCAGCAGCTTACGCGATGAAAAACTGTTTTTT. It codes for CASSLRDEKLFF. This chain links TRBV7-9 with TRBJ1-4, with unresolved D. The germline CDR1 and CDR2 sequences are SEHNR and FQNEAQ (reference sequence). This CDR3 has 12 residues. V lost 2 bases, J lost 6 bases, and 4 bases lay in between.

The chain links TRBV14 to TRBJ2-7, with D maybe TRBD1 (6 bases). The CDR3 extends over 13 amino acids. Per the germline V gene, CDR1 is SGHDN and CDR2 is FVKESK. V dropped 4 bases and J dropped 6 bases, with 13 bases sitting between them. CDR3 nucleotide sequence: TGTGCCAGCAGCCTCTTCCGGGACACCGAGCAGTACTTC. Encoded protein: CASSLFRDTEQYF.

The V call is TRBV10-3, the J call TRBJ2-5; D call uncertain. Trimming shortened V by 2 bases and J by 3 bases, and 4 bases separated the two germline ends. The CDR3 consists of 12 residues. Germline V gene sequence: CDR1 ENHRY, CDR2 SYGVKD. The CDR3 spells CAISEAEETQYF. For the CDR3, the DNA is TGTGCCATCAGTGAGGCGGAAGAGACCCAGTACTTC.

The rearrangement links TRBV4-1 to TRBJ1-1, with D unresolved. The germline V gene has CDR1 MGHRA and CDR2 YSYEKL. V lost 1 base, J lost 5 bases, and 8 bases lay in between. The length of the CDR3 is 13 residues. The CDR3 region has the DNA TGCGCCAGCAGCCAAGTCGCGGGGACTGAAGCTTTCTTT. The encoded protein is CASSQVAGTEAFF.

This clone turned up a few times. CDR3 nucleotide sequence: TGCGCCAGCAGCCCGGACGGACAAGCGAATCAGCCCCAGCATTTT. Amino acid sequence: CASSPDGQANQPQHF. The chain combines TRBV5-1 with TRBJ1-5; maybe TRBD1 (5 bases). Germline lookup yields CDR1 SGHRS and CDR2 YFSETQ. The CDR3 sequence is 15 residues long. Trimming took 4 bases from V and 4 from J, leaving 15 bases between them.

This clone was detected only a few times. This chain uses TRBV7-9 with TRBJ2-7; 8 bases are shared with TRBD2. The CDR3 totals 15 residues. Germline assignment: CDR1 SEHNR and CDR2 FQNEAQ (reference sequence). The J segment lost 1 base and the V segment lost 4 bases, leaving 6 bases of the junction unmatched. CDR3 DNA: TGTGCCAGCAGCTCCGGACTAGCTGGGTCCTACGAGCAGTACTTC. This gives the protein CASSSGLAGSYEQYF.

A few counts support this clone. This chain joins TRBV29-1 and TRBJ1-3; the D gene is possibly TRBD1 (6 bases). There are 13 residues in the CDR3. V lost 5 bases, J lost 3 bases, and 11 bases lay in between. Per the germline V gene, CDR1 is SQVTM and CDR2 is ANQGSEA. DNA of the CDR3: TGCAGCGTTACACAGGGTTTTGGAAACACCATATATTTT. It codes for CSVTQGFGNTIYF.

The chain carries TRBV2 and TRBJ2-1; TRBD1 aligns across 10 bases. CDR3 length equals 14 residues. V dropped 4 bases and J dropped 7; count of bases not matched to a gene: 4. The germline V gene has CDR1 SNHLY and CDR2 FYNNEI. The CDR3 region is CASSVDRGRNEQFF. The DNA for the CDR3 is TGTGCCAGCAGTGTGGACAGGGGGAGGAATGAGCAGTTCTTC.

This chain links TRBV5-1 with TRBJ2-7, with D perhaps matching TRBD2 (5 bases). Germline values: CDR1 SGHRS, CDR2 YFSETQ. V was clipped by 1 base and J by 2 bases, with 10 bases between them. This CDR3 contains 14 residues. CDR3 amino acids: CASSLSSRPYEQYF. As DNA, the CDR3 is TGCGCCAGCAGCTTGTCTAGCCGGCCCTACGAGCAGTACTTC.

This chain's CDR3 is CASSSAGVKYNEQFF. Here the CDR3 DNA reads TGTGCCAGCAGTTCAGCGGGAGTCAAGTACAATGAGCAGTTCTTC. V is TRBV28 and J is TRBJ2-1; 8 bases agree with TRBD2. The trim removed 4 bases at V and 4 bases at J, leaving 6 bases unmatched. The CDR3 has 15 amino acids. Germline CDR1 is MDHEN and CDR2 is SYDVKM.